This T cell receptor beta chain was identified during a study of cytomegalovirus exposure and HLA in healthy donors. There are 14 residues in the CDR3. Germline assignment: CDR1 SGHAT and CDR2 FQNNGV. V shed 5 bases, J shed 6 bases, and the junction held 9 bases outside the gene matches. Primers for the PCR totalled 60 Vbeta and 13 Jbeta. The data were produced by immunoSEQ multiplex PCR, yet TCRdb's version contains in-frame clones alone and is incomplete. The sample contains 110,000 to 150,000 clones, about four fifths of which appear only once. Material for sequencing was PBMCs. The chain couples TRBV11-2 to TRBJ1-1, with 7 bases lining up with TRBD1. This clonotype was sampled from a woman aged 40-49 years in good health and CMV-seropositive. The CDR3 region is CASSPTGGQSEAFF. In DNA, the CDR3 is TGTGCCAGCAGCCCTACTGGGGGACAGTCTGAAGCTTTCTTT.